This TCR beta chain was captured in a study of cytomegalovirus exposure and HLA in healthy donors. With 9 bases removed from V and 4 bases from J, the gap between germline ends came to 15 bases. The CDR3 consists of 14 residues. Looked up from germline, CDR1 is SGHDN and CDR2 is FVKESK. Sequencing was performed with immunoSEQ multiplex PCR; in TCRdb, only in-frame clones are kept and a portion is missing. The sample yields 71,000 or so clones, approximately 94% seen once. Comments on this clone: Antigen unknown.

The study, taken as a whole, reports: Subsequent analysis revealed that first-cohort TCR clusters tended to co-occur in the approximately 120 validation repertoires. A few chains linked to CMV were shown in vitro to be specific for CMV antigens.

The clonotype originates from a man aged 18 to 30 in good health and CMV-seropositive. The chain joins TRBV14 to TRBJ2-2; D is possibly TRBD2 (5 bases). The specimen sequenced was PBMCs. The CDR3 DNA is TGTGCCAGAAATCCGGGAAAGGGCACCGGGGAGCTGTTTTTT. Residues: CARNPGKGTGELFF. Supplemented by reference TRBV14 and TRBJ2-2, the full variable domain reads EAGVTQFPSHSVIEKGQTVTLRCDPISGHDNLYWYRRVMGKEIKFLLHFVKESKQDESGMPNNRFLAERTGGTYSTLKVQPAELEDSGVYFCARNPGKGTGELFFGEGSRLTVL.